Ten or more counts support the clone carrying this T cell receptor beta chain. The target antigen is unknown. These data are taken from a study of T-cell reconstitution after alpha-beta-depleted transplantation in children. Study results and caveats: Some patients' high day-60 TCRbeta diversity was attributed to recipient cells surviving conditioning. Expanded clones from the graft, numbering several hundred, reportedly supplied alpha-beta T cells about two months after transplant. T-cell numbers and diversity, one year after transplant, stemmed largely from T cells that were newly produced.

Unique molecular identifiers were used to barcode this TCRbeta library. TCRdb recomputed calls from the PCR reads with MiXCR, one row per CDR3 protein. The sample contains some 600,000 distinct CDR3 sequences, 10% to 15% of which appear only once. With 2 bases clipped from V and 4 bases from J, the junction kept 2 bases outside the gene matches. The CDR3 extends over 14 amino acids. The germline V gene has CDR1 KGHSH and CDR2 LQKENI. This specimen was PBMCs, mostly from graft donor cells, taken 360 days after TCRalphabeta/CD19-depleted stem cell transplant. The chain joins TRBV18 to TRBJ2-7; TRBD1 aligns across 10 bases. This TCR was recovered from a male patient younger than 18 who had a stem cell transplant for acute myeloid leukemia, so the T cells may come from the graft donor. CDR3 amino acids: CASSPGTGVYEQYF. CDR3 bases: TGTGCCAGCTCACCAGGGACAGGGGTTTACGAGCAGTACTTC.